These T cell receptor beta chains were read from a single sample in a study of PD-1 blockade in classical Hodgkin lymphoma. Profiled with immunoSEQ multiplex PCR; TCRdb holds only in-frame clones, not every one. The sample holds fewer than 30,000 clones, about 86% seen once. Sequencing was performed on peripheral blood mononuclear cells (PBMCs), taken before the fourth cycle of nivolumab. The receptors shown here come from a human donor with classical Hodgkin lymphoma. The CDR3 runs from the conserved cysteine through the conserved F or W. The D gene is left open where the match is weak. Rows give clone size only sometimes, using once, few, many, or a class for an expanded clone.

>TRBV7-6|-|TRBD1|TRBJ2-4
CASSPLPYRGRDIQYF
TGTGCCAGCAGCCCGCTTCCCTACAGGGGGCGAGACATTCAGTACTTC
>TRBV6-5|-|-|TRBJ2-2
CASSYDKGRQLFF
TGTGCCAGCAGTTACGACAAAGGAAGGCAGCTGTTTTTT
>TRBV11-3|-|-|TRBJ1-2
CASSLEGGLRTGYTF
TGTGCCAGCAGCTTAGAGGGCGGCCTTAGAACTGGCTACACCTTC
>TRBV10-3|once|-|TRBJ2-2
CAISEGQTGELFF
TGTGCCATCAGTGAGGGACAGACCGGGGAGCTGTTTTTT
>TRBV27|-|-|TRBJ2-3
CASSPNYREGPDTQYF
TGTGCCAGCTCACCTAATTACAGGGAAGGACCAGATACGCAGTATTTT
>TRBV28|-|-|TRBJ2-1
CACQGGRGGEQFF
TGTGCCTGCCAAGGCGGGAGAGGGGGTGAGCAGTTCTTC
>TRBV7-2|-|-|TRBJ2-5
CASSLEGGRAQYF
TGTGCCAGCAGCTTAGAGGGGGGGAGGGCCCAGTACTTC
>TRBV5-4|-|-|TRBJ1-1
CASSLEVTGTEAFF
TGTGCCAGCAGCTTGGAAGTGACGGGGACTGAAGCTTTCTTT
>TRBV9|-|TRBD1|TRBJ1-2
CASSRQGFNYGYTF
TGTGCCAGCAGTAGACAGGGATTTAACTATGGCTACACCTTC
>TRBV12-5|-|-|TRBJ1-2
CASGLDGVNYGYTF
TGTGCTAGTGGTTTGGATGGGGTAAACTATGGCTACACCTTC
>TRBV28|-|-|TRBJ2-5
CASSPLARPGETQYF
TGTGCCAGCAGTCCCCTAGCGAGGCCTGGGGAGACCCAGTACTTC
>TRBV4-1|-|-|TRBJ2-1
CASSLRDQYNEQFF
TGCGCCAGCAGCCTCCGGGACCAGTACAATGAGCAGTTCTTC
>TRBV5-5|-|TRBD2|TRBJ2-1
CASSLAGAIYNEQFF
TGTGCCAGCAGCTTAGCGGGGGCCATCTACAATGAGCAGTTCTTC
>TRBV5-4|-|-|TRBJ1-4
CASSRGEKLFF
TGTGCCAGCAGTCGGGGCGAAAAACTGTTTTTT
>TRBV7-9|-|-|TRBJ2-3
CASSFGISADTQYF
TGTGCCAGCAGCTTCGGCATCAGCGCAGATACGCAGTATTTT
>TRBV28|-|TRBD2|TRBJ2-3
CASSPILAGGTDTQYF
TGTGCCAGCAGTCCCATTCTAGCGGGTGGGACAGATACGCAGTATTTT
>TRBV7-3|-|-|TRBJ2-1
CASSFTGSNYNEQFF
TGTGCCAGCAGCTTTACAGGGTCGAATTACAATGAGCAGTTCTTC
>TRBV25-1|few|-|TRBJ2-6
CASSGDINVLTF
TGTGCCAGCAGTGGTGACATCAACGTCCTGACTTTC
>TRBV27|-|-|TRBJ1-5
CASSLWGGGRNQPQHF
TGTGCCAGCAGTTTATGGGGCGGGGGGCGAAATCAGCCCCAGCATTTT
>TRBV7-8|-|-|TRBJ1-1
CASTSWGVTEAFF
TGTGCCAGCACCTCTTGGGGGGTAACTGAAGCTTTCTTT
>TRBV10-3|-|TRBD1|TRBJ2-3
CAIKGTEISTDTQYF
TGTGCCATCAAGGGGACAGAGATCAGCACAGATACGCAGTATTTT
>TRBV27|-|-|TRBJ2-7
CASSPLLGTYEQYF
TGTGCCAGCAGTCCCTTACTAGGCACCTACGAGCAGTACTTC
>TRBV5-1|-|TRBD2|TRBJ2-7
CASSPGGNQLYEQYF
TGCGCCAGCAGCCCCGGGGGGAATCAACTTTACGAGCAGTACTTC